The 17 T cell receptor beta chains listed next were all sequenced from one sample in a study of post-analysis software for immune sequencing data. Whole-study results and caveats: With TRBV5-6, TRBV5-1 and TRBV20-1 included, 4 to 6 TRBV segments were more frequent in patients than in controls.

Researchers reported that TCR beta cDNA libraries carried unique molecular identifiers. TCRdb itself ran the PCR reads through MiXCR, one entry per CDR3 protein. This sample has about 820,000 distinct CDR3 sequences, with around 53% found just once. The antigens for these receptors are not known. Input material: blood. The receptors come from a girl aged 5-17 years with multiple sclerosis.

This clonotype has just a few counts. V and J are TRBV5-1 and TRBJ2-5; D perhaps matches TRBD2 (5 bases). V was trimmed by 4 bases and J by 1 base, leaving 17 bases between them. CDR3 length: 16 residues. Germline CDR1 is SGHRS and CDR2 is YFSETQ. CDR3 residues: CASSRRVASPQETQYF. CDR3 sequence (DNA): TGCGCCAGCAGCCGGCGGGTTGCAAGTCCCCAAGAGACCCAGTACTTC.

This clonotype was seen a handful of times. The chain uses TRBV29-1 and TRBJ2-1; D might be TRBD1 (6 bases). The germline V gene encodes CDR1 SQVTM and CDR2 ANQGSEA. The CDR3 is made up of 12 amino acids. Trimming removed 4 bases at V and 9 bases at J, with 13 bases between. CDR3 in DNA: TGCAGCGTTGCCAGGGGCCGAGGTGAGCAGTTCTTC. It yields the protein CSVARGRGEQFF.

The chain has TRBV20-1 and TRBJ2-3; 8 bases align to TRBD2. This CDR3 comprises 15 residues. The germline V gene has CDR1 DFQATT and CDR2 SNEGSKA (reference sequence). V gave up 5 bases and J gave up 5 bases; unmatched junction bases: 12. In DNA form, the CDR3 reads TGCAGTGCTGACCCTGGTAGCGGGGTTGGAGATACGCAGTATTTT. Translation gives CSADPGSGVGDTQYF.

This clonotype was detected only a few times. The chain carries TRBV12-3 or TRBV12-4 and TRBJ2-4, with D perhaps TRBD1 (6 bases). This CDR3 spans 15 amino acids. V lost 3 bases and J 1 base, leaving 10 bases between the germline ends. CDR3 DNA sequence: TGTGCCAGCAGTTTGAGGGGGATCGCCAAAAACATTCAGTACTTC. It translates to CASSLRGIAKNIQYF.

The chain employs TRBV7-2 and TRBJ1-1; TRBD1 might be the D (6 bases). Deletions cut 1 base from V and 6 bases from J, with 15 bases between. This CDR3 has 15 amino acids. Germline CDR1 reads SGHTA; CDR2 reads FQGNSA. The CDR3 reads CASSLEGGVSAEAFF. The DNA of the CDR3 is TGTGCCAGCAGCTTAGAGGGGGGCGTTTCTGCTGAAGCTTTCTTT.

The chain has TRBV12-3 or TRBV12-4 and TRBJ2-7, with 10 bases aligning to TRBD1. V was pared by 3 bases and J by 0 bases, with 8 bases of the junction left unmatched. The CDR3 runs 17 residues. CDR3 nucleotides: TGTGCCAGCAGTTTTGGGACAGGGGTTCCCCTCTCCTACGAGCAGTACTTC. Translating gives CASSFGTGVPLSYEQYF.

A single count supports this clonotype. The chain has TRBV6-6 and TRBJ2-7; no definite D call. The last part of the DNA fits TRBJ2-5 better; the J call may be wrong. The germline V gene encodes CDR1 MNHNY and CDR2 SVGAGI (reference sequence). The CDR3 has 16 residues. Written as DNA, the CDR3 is TGTGCCAGCAGTTACTCACCGGCGGCCTCCCAGGAGACCCAGTACTTC. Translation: CASSYSPAASQETQYF.

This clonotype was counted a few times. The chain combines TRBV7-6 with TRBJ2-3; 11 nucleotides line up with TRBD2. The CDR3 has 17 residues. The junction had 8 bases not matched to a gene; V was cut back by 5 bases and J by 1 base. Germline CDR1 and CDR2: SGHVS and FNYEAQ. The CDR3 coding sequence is TGTGCCAGCAGCCGTAGCGGGGGGGCCTATGGCACAGATACGCAGTATTTT. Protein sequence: CASSRSGGAYGTDTQYF.

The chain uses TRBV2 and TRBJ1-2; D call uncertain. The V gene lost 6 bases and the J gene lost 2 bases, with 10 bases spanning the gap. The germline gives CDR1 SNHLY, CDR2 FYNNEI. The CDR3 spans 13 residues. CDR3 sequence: CASSWQNNYGYTF. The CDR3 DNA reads TGTGCCAGCAGCTGGCAGAACAACTATGGCTACACCTTC. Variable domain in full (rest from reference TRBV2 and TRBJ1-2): EPEVTQTPSHQVTQMGQEVILRCVPISNHLYFYWYRQILGQKVEFLVSFYNNEISEKSEIFDDQFSVERPDGSNFTLKIRSTKLEDSAMYFCASSWQNNYGYTFGSGTRLTVV.

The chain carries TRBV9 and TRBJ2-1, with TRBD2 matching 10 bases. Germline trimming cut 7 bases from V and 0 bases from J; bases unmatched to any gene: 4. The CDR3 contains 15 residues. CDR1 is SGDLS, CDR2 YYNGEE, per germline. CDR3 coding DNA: TGTGCCAGCGCTAGCGGGAGCCTCTCCTACAATGAGCAGTTCTTC. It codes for CASASGSLSYNEQFF.

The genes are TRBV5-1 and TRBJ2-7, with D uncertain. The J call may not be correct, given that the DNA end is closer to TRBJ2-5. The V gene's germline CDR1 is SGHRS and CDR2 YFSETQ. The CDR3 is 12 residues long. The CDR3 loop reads CASSLSTETQYF. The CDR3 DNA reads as TGCGCCAGCAGCTTGTCTACTGAGACCCAGTACTTC.

The CDR3 loop is CSARTSGNNEQYF. The CDR3 DNA reads as TGCAGTGCTAGGACTAGCGGAAACAATGAGCAGTACTTC. V is TRBV20-1 and J is TRBJ2-5; TRBD2 aligns across 9 bases. The germline V gene has CDR1 DFQATT and CDR2 SNEGSKA (reference sequence). The V and J ends lost 3 bases and 11 bases, in that order; junction bases with no gene match: 10. CDR3 length: 13 amino acids.

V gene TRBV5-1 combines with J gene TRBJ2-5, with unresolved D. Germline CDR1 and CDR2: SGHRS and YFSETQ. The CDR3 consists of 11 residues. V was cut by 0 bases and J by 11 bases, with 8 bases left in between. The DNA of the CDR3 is TGCGCCAGCAGCTTGGGACGGCATCAGTACTTC. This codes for CASSLGRHQYF.

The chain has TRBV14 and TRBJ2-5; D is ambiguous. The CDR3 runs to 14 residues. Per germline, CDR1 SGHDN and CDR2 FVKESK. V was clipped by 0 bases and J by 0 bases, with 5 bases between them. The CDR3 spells CASSQDHNQETQYF. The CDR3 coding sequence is TGTGCCAGCAGCCAAGACCACAACCAAGAGACCCAGTACTTC. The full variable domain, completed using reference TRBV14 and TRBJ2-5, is EAGVTQFPSHSVIEKGQTVTLRCDPISGHDNLYWYRRVMGKEIKFLLHFVKESKQDESGMPNNRFLAERTGGTYSTLKVQPAELEDSGVYFCASSQDHNQETQYFGPGTRLLVL.

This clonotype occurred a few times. This CDR3 is CSVASGGVRLVNEQFF. The CDR3 coding sequence is TGCAGCGTCGCGAGCGGGGGAGTCCGGTTAGTTAATGAGCAGTTCTTC. The chain joins TRBV29-1 to TRBJ2-1; 8 nucleotides align to TRBD2. The CDR3 is 16 residues long. Germline V gene sequence: CDR1 SQVTM, CDR2 ANQGSEA. V was pared by 6 bases and J by 7 bases, with 17 bases of the junction left unmatched.

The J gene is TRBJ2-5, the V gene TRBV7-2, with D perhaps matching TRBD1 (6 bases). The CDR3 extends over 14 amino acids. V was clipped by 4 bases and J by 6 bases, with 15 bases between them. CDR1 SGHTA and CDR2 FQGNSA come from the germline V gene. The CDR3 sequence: CASSSYTGKQTQYF. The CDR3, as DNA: TGTGCCAGCAGCTCTTACACAGGGAAGCAGACCCAGTACTTC.

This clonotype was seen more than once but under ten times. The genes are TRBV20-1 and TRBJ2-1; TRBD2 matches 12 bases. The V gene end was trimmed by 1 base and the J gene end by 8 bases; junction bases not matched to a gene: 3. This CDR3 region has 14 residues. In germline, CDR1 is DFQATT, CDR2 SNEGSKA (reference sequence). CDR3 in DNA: TGCAGTGCTAGAGGACTAGCGGGAGTAGATGAGCAGTTCTTC. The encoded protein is CSARGLAGVDEQFF.